This T cell receptor (beta chain) comes out of a study of T cells after yellow fever vaccination. About the study: SMART-Seq v4 Ultra Low Input prepared the low-cell-number fractions.

A universal primer site and UMIs were added as TCR cDNA was made by 5'RACE template switching. TCRdb recomputed calls from the 5' RACE reads with MiXCR, one row per CDR3 protein. The sample holds 450,000 to 550,000 distinct CDR3 sequences, about a fifth seen once. The junction had 6 bases not matched to a gene; V was cut back by 5 bases and J by 2 bases. The CDR3 loop spans 15 amino acids. CDR1 SGHVS and CDR2 FNYEAQ come from the germline V gene. Points from the study as a whole: Compared with primary, the secondary response was weaker and peaked at day 5, not 15.

As regards this clonotype: Its matching antigen is unknown.

The V gene is TRBV7-6, the J gene TRBJ2-3; 8 bases match TRBD1. The source was PBMCs, collected less than 25 days after the first yellow fever vaccination. The receptor was isolated from a man between 18 and 35 years old who received the YFV17D yellow fever vaccine. Here the CDR3 DNA reads TGTGCCAGCAGCCTCCGGACAGGGCTCACAGATACGCAGTATTTT. It encodes CASSLRTGLTDTQYF.